A selection of T cell receptor beta chains follows, all from one sample in a study of CD8 T cells in Susac syndrome. Via MiXCR, TCRdb re-called the immunoSEQ multiplex PCR reads, giving one row per CDR3 protein. The table lists some 140,000 distinct CDR3 sequences, about 90% of them singletons, with about 0.25% in the top ten. The sample consisted of CD8+ T cells from PBMCs. The receptor source for this set is a human donor with multiple sclerosis. The CDR3 runs from the conserved cysteine through the conserved F or W. Part of the rows lack a size; the others show once, few, many or a class for expanded clones.

v_call	clone_size	j_call	cdr3_aa
TRBV18	NA	TRBJ1-5	CASSPGTENQPQHF
TRBV15	NA	TRBJ1-1	CATSRDGDITEAFF
TRBV5-4	NA	TRBJ2-5	CASSFDSKETQYF
TRBV27	NA	TRBJ2-1	CASSSDSQYYNEQFF
TRBV11-2	NA	TRBJ2-5	CASSSPVAETQYF
TRBV6-5	NA	TRBJ2-7	CASSSGAEQYF
TRBV7-8	NA	TRBJ2-1	CASSFGSGRIYEQFF
TRBV18	NA	TRBJ2-7	CASSLGQGLYEQYF
TRBV14	NA	TRBJ2-7	CASSQSGTGFPYEQYF
TRBV4-1	once	TRBJ2-1	CASSQLRGPSPGNEQFF
TRBV6-5	NA	TRBJ1-3	CASSYSMGNSGNTIYF
TRBV20-1	once	TRBJ2-5	CSARGTSQETQYF
TRBV6-2/TRBV6-3	NA	TRBJ2-1	CATRRARDEQFF
TRBV20-1	once	TRBJ2-2	CSAEGWDRGGELFF
TRBV2	once	TRBJ2-6	CASSELTGGGPSGANVLTF
TRBV12-3/TRBV12-4	NA	TRBJ1-5	CASSGDRRDQPQHF
TRBV7-6	NA	TRBJ2-1	CASSLTSGKGNEQFF
TRBV19	few	TRBJ1-5	CASSKGGKQPQHF
TRBV19	NA	TRBJ2-7	CASSMTSTYEQYF
TRBV4-1	NA	TRBJ2-3	CASSLDSPTDTQYF
TRBV7-9	NA	TRBJ2-2	CASSHQGENAGELFF
TRBV30	NA	TRBJ2-2	CAWTGPNTGELFF
TRBV7-6	NA	TRBJ1-1	CASSSVATEAFF
TRBV27	NA	TRBJ1-2	CASSSQTIGGARFDGYTF
TRBV5-6	NA	TRBJ1-1	CANLVGGTEAFF
TRBV18	NA	TRBJ2-3	CASSPGVAGPTDTQYF
TRBV27	NA	TRBJ2-7	CASSLSGAVFEQYF
TRBV2	NA	TRBJ2-2	CASRQGLVTGELFF
TRBV3-1	NA	TRBJ2-3	CASSQEWREGNTDTQYF
TRBV20-1	NA	TRBJ2-3	CSALEEGPDTQYF
TRBV20-1	NA	TRBJ2-2	CSARVASVGELFF
TRBV6-6	NA	TRBJ1-1	CASSPTGPEAFF
TRBV15	NA	TRBJ1-2	CATSRERLGGPSTCTF
TRBV7-9	NA	TRBJ2-2	CASSTEGHDTGELFF
TRBV2	NA	TRBJ2-3	CASSTDGTPSGGTQYF
TRBV20-1	once	TRBJ1-3	CSAREANTIYF
TRBV12-5	NA	TRBJ1-4	CASGLAHGIPNEKLFF